The clone carrying this TCR beta chain rates as large. What it binds is not known. The ends lost 1 base at V and 3 bases at J; junction bases unmatched: 2. The germline V gene encodes CDR1 LNHDA and CDR2 SQIVND (reference sequence). The length of the CDR3 is 14 residues. TCR beta rearrangements were amplified from peripheral blood genomic DNA. This sample was taken from a study of T cell repertoires in aging, cancer and after chemotherapy. The wider study: Glioblastoma patients receiving temozolomide-based therapy gave paired samples before and after chemotherapy.

Points from the study as a whole: Compared with age-matched healthy donors, untreated hematological or solid cancer patients showed higher blood TCR clonality.

Rearranged V-D-J TRB sequences were amplified with a mixed TRB-A/B primer pool. A single record per CDR3 protein comes from TCRdb applying MiXCR to the multiplex PCR reads. The sample includes a few thousand distinct CDR3 sequences, roughly 26% of them seen just once. The sample consisted of blood. The sequence was collected from a human donor with a solid tumor. The chain recombines TRBV19 with TRBJ1-2; 7 bases match TRBD1. The CDR3, as DNA: TGTGCCAGTAGTATAGGGGACAGAGACTATGGCTACACCTTC. It is translated as CASSIGDRDYGYTF.